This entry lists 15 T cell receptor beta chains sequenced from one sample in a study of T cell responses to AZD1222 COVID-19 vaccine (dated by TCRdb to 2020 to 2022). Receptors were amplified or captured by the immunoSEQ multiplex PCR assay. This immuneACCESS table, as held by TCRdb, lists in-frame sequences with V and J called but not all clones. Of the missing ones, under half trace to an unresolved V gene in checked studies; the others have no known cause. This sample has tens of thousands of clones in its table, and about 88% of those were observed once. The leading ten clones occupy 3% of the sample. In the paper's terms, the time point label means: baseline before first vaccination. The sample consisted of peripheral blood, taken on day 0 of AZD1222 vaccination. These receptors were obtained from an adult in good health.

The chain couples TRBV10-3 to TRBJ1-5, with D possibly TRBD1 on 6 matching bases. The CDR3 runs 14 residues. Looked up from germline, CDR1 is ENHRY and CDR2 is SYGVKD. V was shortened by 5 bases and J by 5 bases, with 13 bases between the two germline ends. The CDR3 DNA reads TGTGCCATCAGTATTGGACAGCAGGATCAGCCCCAGCATTTT. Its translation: CAISIGQQDQPQHF.

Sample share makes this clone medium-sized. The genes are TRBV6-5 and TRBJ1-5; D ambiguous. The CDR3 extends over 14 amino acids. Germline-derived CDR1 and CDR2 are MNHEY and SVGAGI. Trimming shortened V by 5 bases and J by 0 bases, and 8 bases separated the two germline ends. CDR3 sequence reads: CASSPTSSNQPQHF. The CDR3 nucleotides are TGTGCCAGCAGTCCCACCAGTAGCAATCAGCCCCAGCATTTT.

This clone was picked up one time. The CDR3 loop is CASSQEGGGAPDTQYF. The CDR3 region has the DNA TGTGCCAGCAGCCAAGAGGGGGGCGGGGCCCCGGATACGCAGTATTTT. The V gene is TRBV3-1 (or the pseudogene TRBV3-2), the J gene TRBJ2-3, with D perhaps being TRBD1 or TRBD2 (6 bases each). V lost 0 bases and J 6 bases, leaving 16 bases between the germline ends. The length of the CDR3 is 16 residues. Germline lookup yields CDR1 LGHDT and CDR2 YNNKEL (reference sequence).

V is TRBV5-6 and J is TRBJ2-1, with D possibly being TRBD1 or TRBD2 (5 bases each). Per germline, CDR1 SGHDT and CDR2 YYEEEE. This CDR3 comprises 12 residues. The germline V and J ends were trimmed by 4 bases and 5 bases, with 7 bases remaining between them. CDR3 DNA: TGTGCCAGCAGCCGGGACCACAATGAGCAGTTCTTC. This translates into CASSRDHNEQFF.

CDR3 sequence reads: CASSGHGSRYGYTF. CDR3 coding DNA: TGTGCCAGCAGCGGGCACGGGAGTCGATATGGCTACACCTTC. The chain has TRBV3-1 (or the pseudogene TRBV3-2) and TRBJ1-2; D unresolved. Looked up from germline, CDR1 is LGHDT and CDR2 is YNNKEL (reference sequence). V lost 5 bases to trimming and J lost 5 bases, with 15 bases between them. This CDR3 is 14 amino acids long.

The CDR3 sequence: CAISESGTGLMSEQFF. As DNA, the CDR3 is TGTGCCATCAGTGAGTCGGGGACAGGGCTTATGAGTGAGCAGTTCTTC. The chain employs TRBV10-3 and TRBJ2-1; 9 nucleotides align to TRBD1. This CDR3 comprises 16 residues. The germline V gene has CDR1 ENHRY and CDR2 SYGVKD. V shed 0 bases, J shed 9 bases, and the junction held 9 bases outside the gene matches.

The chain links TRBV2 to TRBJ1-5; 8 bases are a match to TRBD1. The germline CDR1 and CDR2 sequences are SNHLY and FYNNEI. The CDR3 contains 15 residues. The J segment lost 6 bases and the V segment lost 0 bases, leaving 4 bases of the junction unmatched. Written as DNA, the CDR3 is TGTGCCAGCAGTGAAGCACCAGGGGGCGGTCAGCCCCAGCATTTT. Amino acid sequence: CASSEAPGGGQPQHF.

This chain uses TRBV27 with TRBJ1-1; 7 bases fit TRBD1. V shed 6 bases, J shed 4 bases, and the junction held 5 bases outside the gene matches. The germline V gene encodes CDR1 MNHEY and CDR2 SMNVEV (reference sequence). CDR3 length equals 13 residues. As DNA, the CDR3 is TGTGCCAGCAGCCGGGACAGAGCCACTGAAGCTTTCTTT. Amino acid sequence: CASSRDRATEAFF.

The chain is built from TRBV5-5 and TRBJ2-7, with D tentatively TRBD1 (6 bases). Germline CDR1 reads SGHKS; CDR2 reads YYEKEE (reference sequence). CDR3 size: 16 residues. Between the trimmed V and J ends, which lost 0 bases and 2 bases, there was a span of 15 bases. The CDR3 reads CASSLAARGPPYEQYF. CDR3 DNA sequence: TGTGCCAGCAGCTTGGCGGCCAGGGGTCCCCCCTACGAGCAGTACTTC. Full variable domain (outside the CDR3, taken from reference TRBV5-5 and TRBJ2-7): DAGVTQSPTHLIKTRGQQVTLRCSPISGHKSVSWYQQVLGQGPQFIFQYYEKEERGRGNFPDRFSARQFPNYSSELNVNALLLGDSALYLCASSLAARGPPYEQYFGPGTRLTVT.

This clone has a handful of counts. The CDR3 DNA reads TGCGCCAGCAGTGGTTCCCAGCAAGAGACCCAGTACTTC. Its protein is CASSGSQQETQYF. This sequence joins TRBV5-1 and TRBJ2-5, with D uncertain. The CDR3 has 13 residues. Trimming cost V 5 bases and J 2 bases, with 10 bases left between them. Germline V gene sequence: CDR1 SGHRS, CDR2 YFSETQ.

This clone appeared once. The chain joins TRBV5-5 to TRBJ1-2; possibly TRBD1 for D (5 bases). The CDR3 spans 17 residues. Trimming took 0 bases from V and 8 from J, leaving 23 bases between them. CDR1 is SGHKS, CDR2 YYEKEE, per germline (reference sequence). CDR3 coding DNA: TGTGCCAGCAGCTTGGAGCAGGGCAGGGAGATGGTTGCAGGCTACACCTTC. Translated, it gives CASSLEQGREMVAGYTF.

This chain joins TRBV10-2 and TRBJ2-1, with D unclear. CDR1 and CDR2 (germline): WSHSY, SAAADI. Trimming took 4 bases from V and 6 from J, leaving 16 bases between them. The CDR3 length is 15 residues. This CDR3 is CASSGSPGYVNEQFF. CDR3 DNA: TGCGCCAGCAGTGGCAGTCCAGGCTACGTCAATGAGCAGTTCTTC.

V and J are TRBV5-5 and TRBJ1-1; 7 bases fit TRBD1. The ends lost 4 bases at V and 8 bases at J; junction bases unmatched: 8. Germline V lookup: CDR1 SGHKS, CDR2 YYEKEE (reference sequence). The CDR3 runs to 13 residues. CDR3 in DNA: TGTGCCAGCAGCATACCGGGGACAGACGAAGCTTTCTTT. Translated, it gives CASSIPGTDEAFF. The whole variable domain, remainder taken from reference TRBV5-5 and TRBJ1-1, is DAGVTQSPTHLIKTRGQQVTLRCSPISGHKSVSWYQQVLGQGPQFIFQYYEKEERGRGNFPDRFSARQFPNYSSELNVNALLLGDSALYLCASSIPGTDEAFFGQGTRLTVV.

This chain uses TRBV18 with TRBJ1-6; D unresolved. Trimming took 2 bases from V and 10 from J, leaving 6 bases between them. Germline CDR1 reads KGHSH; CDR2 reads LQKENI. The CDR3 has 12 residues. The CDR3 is CASSPDDSPLHF. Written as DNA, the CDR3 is TGTGCCAGCTCACCAGACGACTCACCCCTCCACTTT.

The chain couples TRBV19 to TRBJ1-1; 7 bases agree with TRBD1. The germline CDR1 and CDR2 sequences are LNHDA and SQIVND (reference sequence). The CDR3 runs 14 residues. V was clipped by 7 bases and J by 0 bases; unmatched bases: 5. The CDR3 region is CASTDRALNTEAFF. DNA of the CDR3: TGTGCCAGTACTGACAGGGCTCTGAACACTGAAGCTTTCTTT.